This T cell receptor (beta chain) was identified during a study of cytomegalovirus exposure and HLA in healthy donors. CDR1 and CDR2 from the germline V gene are SGHRS and YFSETQ. J was trimmed by 1 base and V by 0 bases; bases with no gene match: 9. The CDR3 sequence is 19 residues long. Study-wide results and caveats: Listed as cytomegalovirus-associated were 150 to 200 TCR beta chains. Cytomegalovirus status was reportedly diagnosed by the classifier with high sensitivity and specificity. Confirmation was obtained in vitro that three CMV-associated chains are specific for CMV antigens.

With regard to this clone: Its specificity is unknown.

Libraries were prepared by immunoSEQ multiplex PCR; TCRdb keeps only in-frame clonotypes and omits some of them. The data hold about 190,000 clones, with more than 75% observed a single time. The TCR originated in a woman younger than 30 in good health and CMV-seronegative. Sequenced: PBMCs. The chain joins TRBV5-1 to TRBJ2-3, with 12 nucleotides matching TRBD2. DNA for the CDR3: TGCGCCAGCAGCTTGGCCCCATGGACTAGCGGGGTAGGCACAGATACGCAGTATTTT. Translation gives CASSLAPWTSGVGTDTQYF.